This T cell receptor beta chain came from a study of cytomegalovirus exposure and HLA in healthy donors. Study-wide results and caveats: In a later analysis, at a false discovery rate of 0.05, over 15,000 TCR beta sequences matched HLA alleles.

As for this clone: The antigen remains unidentified.

With 3 bases clipped from V and 0 bases from J, the junction kept 6 bases outside the gene matches. The CDR3 sequence is 16 residues long. Germline CDR1 reads SEHNR; CDR2 reads FQNEAQ (reference sequence). Vbeta (60) and Jbeta (13) primers were used in the PCR. Here immunoSEQ multiplex PCR was the method, and the copy in TCRdb shows in-frame clones only, minus some. The table shows some 140,000 clones, with approximately 84% occurring only once. The sequenced sample was PBMCs. The clonotype was recovered from a woman under 30 in good health and CMV-seronegative. The chain links TRBV7-9 to TRBJ2-3; 7 bases align to TRBD2. The DNA of the CDR3 is TGTGCCAGCAGCTTGAGCGGGACCATTAGCACAGATACGCAGTATTTT. Protein: CASSLSGTISTDTQYF. Drawing the rest from reference TRBV7-9 and TRBJ2-3, the complete variable domain is DTGVSQNPRHKITKRGQNVTFRCDPISEHNRLYWYRQTLGQGPEFLTYFQNEAQLEKSRLLSDRFSAERPKGSFSTLEIQRTEQGDSAMYLCASSLSGTISTDTQYFGPGTRLTVL.